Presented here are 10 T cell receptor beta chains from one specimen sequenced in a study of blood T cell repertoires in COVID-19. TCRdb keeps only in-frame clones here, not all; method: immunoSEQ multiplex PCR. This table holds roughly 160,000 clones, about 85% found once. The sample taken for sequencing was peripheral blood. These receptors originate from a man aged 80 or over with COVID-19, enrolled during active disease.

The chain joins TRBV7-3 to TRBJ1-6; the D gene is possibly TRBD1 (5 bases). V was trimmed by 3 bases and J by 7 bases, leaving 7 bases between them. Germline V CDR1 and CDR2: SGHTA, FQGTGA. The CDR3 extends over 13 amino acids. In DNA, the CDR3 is TGTGCCAGCAGCTTTACAGGAAATTCACCCCTCCACTTT. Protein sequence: CASSFTGNSPLHF.

The DNA for the CDR3 is TGTGCCAGCAGCCAAGCTCCGACTAGCGGGGAAACAGATACGCAGTATTTT. Amino acids: CASSQAPTSGETDTQYF. V gene TRBV4-2 combines with J gene TRBJ2-3; 11 bases match TRBD2. V was pared by 1 base and J by 3 bases, with 6 bases of the junction left unmatched. Per germline, CDR1 LGHNA and CDR2 YNFKEQ. The CDR3 has 17 amino acids.

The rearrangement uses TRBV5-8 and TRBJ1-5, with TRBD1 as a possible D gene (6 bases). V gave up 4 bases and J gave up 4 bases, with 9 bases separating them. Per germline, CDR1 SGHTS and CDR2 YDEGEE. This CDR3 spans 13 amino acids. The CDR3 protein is CASSRDINQPQHF. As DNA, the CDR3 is TGTGCCAGCAGCAGGGACATAAATCAGCCCCAGCATTTT. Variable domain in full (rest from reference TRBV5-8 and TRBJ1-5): EAGVTQSPTHLIKTRGQQATLRCSPISGHTSVYWYQQALGLGLQFLLWYDEGEERNRGNFPPRFSGRQFPNYSSELNVNALELEDSALYLCASSRDINQPQHFGDGTRLSIL.

This CDR3 is CASRGTGLAYGYTF. Here the CDR3 DNA reads TGTGCCAGCAGGGGTACAGGGTTGGCCTATGGCTACACCTTC. The chain employs TRBV7-2 and TRBJ1-2, with D possibly being TRBD1 (6 bases). Germline lookup yields CDR1 SGHTA and CDR2 FQGNSA. This CDR3 region has 14 residues. Trimming pared 6 bases from V and 4 bases from J, leaving 15 bases between.

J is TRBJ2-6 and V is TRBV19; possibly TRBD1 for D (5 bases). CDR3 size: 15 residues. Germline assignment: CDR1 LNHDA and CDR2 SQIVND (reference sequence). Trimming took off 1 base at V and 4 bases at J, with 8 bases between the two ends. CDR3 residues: CASSIAGIGANVLTF. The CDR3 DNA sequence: TGTGCCAGTAGTATAGCAGGGATCGGGGCCAACGTCCTGACTTTC.

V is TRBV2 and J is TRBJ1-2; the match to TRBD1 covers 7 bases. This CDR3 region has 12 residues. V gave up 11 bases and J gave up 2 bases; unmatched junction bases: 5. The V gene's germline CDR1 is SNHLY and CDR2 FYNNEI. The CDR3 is CAGGQRNYGYTF. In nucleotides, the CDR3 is TGTGCCGGGGGACAGAGGAACTATGGCTACACCTTC.

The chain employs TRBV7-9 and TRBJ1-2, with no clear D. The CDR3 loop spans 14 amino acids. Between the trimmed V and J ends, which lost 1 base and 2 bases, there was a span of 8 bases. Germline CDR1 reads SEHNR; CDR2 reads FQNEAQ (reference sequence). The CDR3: CASSLDSRNYGYTF. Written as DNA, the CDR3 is TGTGCCAGCAGCTTAGACAGTCGAAACTATGGCTACACCTTC.

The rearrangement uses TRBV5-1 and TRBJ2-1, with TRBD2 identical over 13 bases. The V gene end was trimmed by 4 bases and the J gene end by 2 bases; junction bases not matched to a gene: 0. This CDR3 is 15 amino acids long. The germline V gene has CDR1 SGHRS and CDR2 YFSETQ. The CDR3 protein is CASSGTSGAYNEQFF. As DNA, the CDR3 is TGCGCCAGCAGCGGGACTAGCGGGGCCTACAATGAGCAGTTCTTC.

The CDR3 DNA reads TGTGCCAGCAGCTTAGATTGGGGACAGCGAGGTGGCTACACCTTC. Its protein is CASSLDWGQRGGYTF. This chain uses TRBV7-9 with TRBJ1-2; 7 positions agree with TRBD1. V lost 1 base and J lost 7; bases outside the gene matches: 9. Looked up from germline, CDR1 is SEHNR and CDR2 is FQNEAQ (reference sequence). This CDR3 has 15 amino acids.

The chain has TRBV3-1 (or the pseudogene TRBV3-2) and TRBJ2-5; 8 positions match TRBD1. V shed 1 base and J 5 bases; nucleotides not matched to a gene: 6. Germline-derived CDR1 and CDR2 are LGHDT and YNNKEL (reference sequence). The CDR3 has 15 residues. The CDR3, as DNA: TGTGCCAGCAGCCAAGTGGGACAGGTCCGGGAGACCCAGTACTTC. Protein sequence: CASSQVGQVRETQYF.